Listed here is a single T cell receptor beta chain. The CDR3 consists of 14 residues. Looked up from germline, CDR1 is SQVTM and CDR2 is ANQGSEA. Trimming took off 7 bases at V and 3 bases at J, with 19 bases between the two ends. This specimen comes from a study of tumour-infiltrating T cells in Burkitt lymphoma. Across the whole study: Patients covered every epidemiological subtype of Burkitt lymphoma.

Libraries were prepared by immunoSEQ multiplex PCR; TCRdb keeps only in-frame clonotypes and omits some of them. The sample has some 1,000 clones, under 15% seen once. The sequencing sample was made of tumor tissue. This clonotype was obtained from a human donor with Burkitt lymphoma. The V gene is TRBV29-1, the J gene TRBJ2-7; D may correspond to TRBD1 or TRBD2 (5 bases each). As DNA, the CDR3 is TGCAGCGCCGTGGACCCCTTGAGGGGCTACGAGCAGTACTTC. Translating gives CSAVDPLRGYEQYF.